The TCR beta chain under discussion was sequenced for a study of regulatory T cells in long-lasting Graves disease. This clonotype appeared many times. Building of the TCR beta libraries involved iRepertoire HTBI primers and Arm-PCR of CDR3 regions. TCRdb re-called the multiplex PCR reads through MiXCR, storing one row per CDR3 protein. The repertoire has about 210,000 distinct CDR3 sequences, around 19% of them found once; the top ten carry about an eighth. The sample's time point: newly diagnosed GD, antithyroid drugs for less than 3 months. RNA from PBMCs was the source of the TCR library. The ends were cut back, 7 bases at V and 6 bases at J, with 20 bases in the middle. Germline loops: CDR1 MNHNS, CDR2 SASEGT. The CDR3 is 15 residues long. These data were also reused for a study on T cells in Graves' hyperthyroidism and ophthalmopathy. That publication notes: The hyperthyroidism was newly diagnosed and had lasted under 2 months; the patients were aged 18 to 65.

The chain combines TRBV6-1 with TRBJ2-3, with D perhaps TRBD1 (5 bases). The sequence came from a woman aged 25 to 39 with Graves disease. The source was peripheral blood mononuclear cells (PBMCs), collected at new diagnosis, from a patient treated with antithyroid drugs. CDR3 nucleotide sequence: TGTGCCAGCACCGCGAGGTGGTCGGACACGGATACGCAGTATTTT. Encoded protein: CASTARWSDTDTQYF.